The present entry profiles one TCR beta chain with its context. This record belongs to a study of cytomegalovirus exposure and HLA in healthy donors. The germline gives CDR1 SGHRS, CDR2 YFSETQ. V gave up 0 bases and J gave up 7 bases, with 7 bases separating them. The CDR3 is made up of 12 amino acids. 13 Jbeta primers and 60 Vbeta primers were used for the PCR. Data came from immunoSEQ multiplex PCR; TCRdb stores just in-frame clones and leaves some out. The repertoire holds some 52,000 clones, with around 70% as singletons. Sequencing was carried out using PBMCs. The rearrangement links TRBV5-1 to TRBJ1-1, with a weak D call TRBD1 (5 bases). The TCR comes from a man aged 18 to 29 in good health and CMV-seronegative. The CDR3 nucleotides read TGCGCCAGCAGCTTGGGGCAGGGTGAAGCTTTCTTT. Its translation: CASSLGQGEAFF.